A selection of T cell receptor beta chains follows, all from one sample in a study of beta chain features in type 1 diabetes. Only in-frame clones appear in the TCRdb table, and some are missing; sequencing was by immunoSEQ multiplex PCR. The sample has about 710,000 clones; 11% to 15% are singletons. The sequencing input was naive CD4+ T cells from blood. The receptors come from a young man with type 1 diabetes. The CDR3 runs from the conserved cysteine through the conserved F or W. A D gene is named only where the DNA matches it firmly. Where a row states a size, it is once, few, many or the class of an expanded clone; other rows omit it.

size,D,V,J,DNA,CDR3
few,NA,TRBV18,TRBJ1-2,TGTGCCAGCTCACCACCGTCGCAATATGGCTACACCTTC,CASSPPSQYGYTF
NA,NA,TRBV19,TRBJ2-1,TGTGCCAGTGGGAGGAGCTCCTACAATGAGCAGTTCTTC,CASGRSSYNEQFF
few,NA,TRBV2,TRBJ2-7,TGTGCCAGCGGACTGGAGTCCTACGAGCAGTACTTC,CASGLESYEQYF
NA,NA,TRBV28,TRBJ2-6,TGTGCCAGCAGTTCCTCGATCTCTGGGGCCAACGTCCTGACTTTC,CASSSSISGANVLTF
NA,NA,TRBV5-4,TRBJ1-3,TGTGCCAGCAGCTTGTGGAGTACATCTGGAAACACCATATATTTT,CASSLWSTSGNTIYF
few,NA,TRBV2,TRBJ1-1,TGTGCCAGCAGTGAACAGGGTCTATGGAACACTGAAGCTTTCTTT,CASSEQGLWNTEAFF
NA,NA,TRBV28,TRBJ1-4,TGTGCCAGCAGTTTCTCGGGCGGGCATGAAAAACTGTTTTTT,CASSFSGGHEKLFF
few,NA,TRBV25-1,TRBJ2-7,TGTGCCAGCAGTGAGGCTTCAGCCAGCTCCTACGAGCAGTACTTC,CASSEASASSYEQYF
few,NA,TRBV7-6,TRBJ1-4,TGTGCCAGCGGGGGCATGGACTCTAATGAAAAACTGTTTTTT,CASGGMDSNEKLFF
few,NA,TRBV27,TRBJ1-6,TGTGCCAGCAGTTGGCAGGGTATCGATTCACCCCTCCACTTT,CASSWQGIDSPLHF
few,NA,TRBV19,TRBJ2-1,TGTGCCAGTAGTATAGTAGGAGGGGGCGGCAATGAGCAGTTCTTC,CASSIVGGGGNEQFF
few,NA,TRBV23-1,TRBJ2-7,TGCGCCAGCAGTCCCGACCATTACGAGCAGTACTTC,CASSPDHYEQYF
few,NA,TRBV18,TRBJ1-2,TGTGCCAGCTCACCGAGGGAGAGGGTTGGCTATGGCTACACCTTC,CASSPRERVGYGYTF
NA,TRBD2,TRBV9,TRBJ2-3,TGTGCCAGCAGCGAGAGCGGGGGGTTTAACACAGATACGCAGTATTTT,CASSESGGFNTDTQYF